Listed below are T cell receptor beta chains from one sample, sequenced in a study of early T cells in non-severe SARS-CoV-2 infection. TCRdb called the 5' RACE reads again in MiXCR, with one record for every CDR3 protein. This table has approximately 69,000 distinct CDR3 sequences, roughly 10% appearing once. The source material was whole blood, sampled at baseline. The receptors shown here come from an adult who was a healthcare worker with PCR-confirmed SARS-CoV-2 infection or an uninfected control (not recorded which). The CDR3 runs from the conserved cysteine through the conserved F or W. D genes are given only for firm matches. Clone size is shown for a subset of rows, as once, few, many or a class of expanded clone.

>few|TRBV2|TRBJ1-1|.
CASKVDITGPGTEAFF
TGTGCCAGCAAAGTAGATATTACAGGTCCTGGCACTGAAGCTTTCTTT
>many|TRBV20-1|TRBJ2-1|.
CSASPPRGGSDNEQFF
TGCAGTGCTAGTCCGCCTAGGGGGGGCTCGGACAATGAGCAGTTCTTC
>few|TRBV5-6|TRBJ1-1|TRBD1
CASSLPTGGVNTEAFF
TGTGCCAGCAGCTTGCCTACAGGGGGAGTGAACACTGAAGCTTTCTTT
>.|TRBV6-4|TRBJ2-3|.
CATKTRGDTDTQYF
TGTGCCACCAAAACCCGGGGCGACACAGATACGCAGTATTTT
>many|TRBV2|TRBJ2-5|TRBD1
CASISTGVETQYF
TGTGCCAGCATCTCAACAGGGGTGGAGACCCAGTACTTC
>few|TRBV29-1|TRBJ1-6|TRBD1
CSVGQGDNSPLHF
TGCAGCGTAGGACAGGGGGATAATTCACCCCTCCACTTT
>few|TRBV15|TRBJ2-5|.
CATSRDPALETQYF
TGTGCCACCAGCAGAGATCCCGCTTTGGAGACCCAGTACTTC
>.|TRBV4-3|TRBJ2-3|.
CASSQDYGRPQDTQYF
TGCGCCAGCAGCCAAGATTACGGGAGACCCCAAGATACGCAGTATTTT
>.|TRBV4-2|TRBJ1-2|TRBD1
CASSRDIGQGNYGYTF
TGTGCCAGCAGCCGGGACATCGGACAGGGGAACTATGGCTACACCTTC
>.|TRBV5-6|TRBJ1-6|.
CASSFVKDSPLHF
TGTGCCAGCAGCTTCGTAAAGGATTCACCCCTCCACTTT
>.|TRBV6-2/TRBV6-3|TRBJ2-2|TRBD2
CASSRRGTSGVRNTGELFF
TGTGCCAGCAGTCGAAGGGGGACTAGCGGGGTACGGAACACCGGGGAGCTGTTTTTT
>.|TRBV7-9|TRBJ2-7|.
CASSSLFEEQYF
TGTGCCAGCAGCAGCCTGTTTGAAGAGCAGTACTTC
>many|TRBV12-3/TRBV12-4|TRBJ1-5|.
CASSFGGDNQPQHF
TGTGCCAGCAGTTTTGGGGGGGACAATCAGCCCCAGCATTTT
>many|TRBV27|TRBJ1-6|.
CASSTPGTLTSSYNSPLHF
TGTGCCAGCAGTACCCCCGGGACGCTCACAAGCTCCTATAATTCACCCCTCCACTTT
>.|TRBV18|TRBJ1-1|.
CASSPGAASNTEAFF
TGTGCCAGCTCACCAGGGGCAGCCTCGAACACTGAAGCTTTCTTT
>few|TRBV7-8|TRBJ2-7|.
CASSLLTQSYEQYF
TGTGCCAGCAGCCTCCTAACACAATCCTACGAGCAGTACTTC
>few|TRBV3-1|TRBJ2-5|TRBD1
CASSQRTGGGETQYF
TGTGCCAGCAGCCAGCGGACAGGGGGCGGCGAGACCCAGTACTTC
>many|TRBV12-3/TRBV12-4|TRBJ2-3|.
CASSFTRTDTQYF
TGTGCCAGCAGTTTTACCCGCACAGATACGCAGTATTTT
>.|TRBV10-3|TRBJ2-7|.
CAISDWIASALRPSGEQYF
TGTGCCATCAGTGATTGGATTGCGAGCGCCTTACGACCCTCGGGGGAGCAGTACTTC
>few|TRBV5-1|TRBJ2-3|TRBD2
CASAYGLASDTQYF
TGCGCCAGTGCGTACGGACTAGCGTCAGATACGCAGTATTTT
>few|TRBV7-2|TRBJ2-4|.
CASSLVATAKNIQYF
TGTGCCAGCAGCTTAGTGGCTACCGCCAAAAACATTCAGTACTTC
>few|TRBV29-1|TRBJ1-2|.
CSVDEGSNYGYTF
TGCAGCGTTGATGAGGGGTCTAACTATGGCTACACCTTC
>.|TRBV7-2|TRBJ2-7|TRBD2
CASSGDYFSYEQYF
TGTGCCAGCAGCGGGGACTACTTCTCCTACGAGCAGTACTTC
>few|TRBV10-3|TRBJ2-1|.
CAISEPPPSEYNEQFF
TGTGCCATCAGTGAGCCCCCCCCCTCAGAGTACAATGAGCAGTTCTTC
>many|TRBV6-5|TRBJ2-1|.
CASSYQQGNEQFF
TGTGCCAGCAGTTATCAACAGGGCAATGAGCAGTTCTTC